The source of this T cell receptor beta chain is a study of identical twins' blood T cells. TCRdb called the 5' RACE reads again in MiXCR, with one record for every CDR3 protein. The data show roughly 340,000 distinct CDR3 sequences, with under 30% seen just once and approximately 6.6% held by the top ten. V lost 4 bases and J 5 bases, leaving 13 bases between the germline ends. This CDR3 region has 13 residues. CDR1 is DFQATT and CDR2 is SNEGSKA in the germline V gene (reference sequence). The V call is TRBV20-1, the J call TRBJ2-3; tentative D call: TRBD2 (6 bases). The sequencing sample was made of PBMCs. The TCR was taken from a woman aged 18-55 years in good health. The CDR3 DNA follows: TGCAGTGCTAATGTCGGAGGGAGAGATACGCAGTATTTT. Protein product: CSANVGGRDTQYF.